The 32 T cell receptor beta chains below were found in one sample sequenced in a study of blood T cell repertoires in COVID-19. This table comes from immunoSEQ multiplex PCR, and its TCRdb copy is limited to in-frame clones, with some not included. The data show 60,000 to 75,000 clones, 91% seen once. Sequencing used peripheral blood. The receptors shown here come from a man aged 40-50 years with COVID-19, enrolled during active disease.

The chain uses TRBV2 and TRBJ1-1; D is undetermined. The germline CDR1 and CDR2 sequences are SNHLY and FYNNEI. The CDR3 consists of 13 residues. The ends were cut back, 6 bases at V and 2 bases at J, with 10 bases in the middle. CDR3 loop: CASRREVNTEAFF. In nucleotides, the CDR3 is TGTGCCAGCAGACGAGAAGTTAACACTGAAGCTTTCTTT.

The CDR3 is CARQGAHTEAFF. The CDR3 DNA is TGTGCCCGACAGGGGGCGCATACTGAAGCTTTCTTT. The chain joins TRBV30 to TRBJ1-1, with 10 bases fitting TRBD1. The CDR3 spans 12 residues. After removal of 8 bases from V and 5 bases from J, the junction contained 5 bases not matched to a gene. CDR1 and CDR2 (germline): GTSNPN, SVGIG (reference sequence). The variable domain in full, completed from reference TRBV30 and TRBJ1-1, reads SQTIHQWPATLVQPVGSPLSLECTVEGTSNPNLYWYRQAAGRGLQLLFYSVGIGQISSEVPQNLSASRPQDRQFILSSKKLLLSDSGFYLCARQGAHTEAFFGQGTRLTVV.

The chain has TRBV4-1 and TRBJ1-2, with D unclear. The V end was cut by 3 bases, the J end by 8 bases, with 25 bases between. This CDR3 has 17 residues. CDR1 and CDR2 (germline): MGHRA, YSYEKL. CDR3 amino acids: CASSHLRGPSAAIGYTF. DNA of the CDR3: TGCGCCAGCAGCCATCTCCGGGGTCCCTCCGCTGCTATAGGCTACACCTTC.

CDR3 protein: CASSLGEYSSYNSPLHF. In DNA form, the CDR3 reads TGTGCCAGCAGCTTGGGAGAATATAGCTCCTATAATTCACCCCTCCACTTT. V is TRBV5-8 and J is TRBJ1-6; D unclear. The CDR3 length is 17 residues. V gave up 0 bases and J gave up 0 bases, with 10 bases separating them. Germline V CDR1 and CDR2: SGHTS, YDEGEE. Looking up the rest from reference TRBV5-8 and TRBJ1-6 gives the full variable domain: EAGVTQSPTHLIKTRGQQATLRCSPISGHTSVYWYQQALGLGLQFLLWYDEGEERNRGNFPPRFSGRQFPNYSSELNVNALELEDSALYLCASSLGEYSSYNSPLHFGNGTRLTVT.

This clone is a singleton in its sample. The CDR3 region has the DNA TGTGCCAGCTCACCCTCGGACAGGGTCAATCAGCCCCAGCATTTT. Its translation is CASSPSDRVNQPQHF. The chain joins TRBV18 to TRBJ1-5; TRBD1 agrees at 8 bases. Per germline, CDR1 KGHSH and CDR2 LQKENI. The CDR3 length is 15 residues. V dropped 3 bases and J dropped 3; count of bases not matched to a gene: 4.

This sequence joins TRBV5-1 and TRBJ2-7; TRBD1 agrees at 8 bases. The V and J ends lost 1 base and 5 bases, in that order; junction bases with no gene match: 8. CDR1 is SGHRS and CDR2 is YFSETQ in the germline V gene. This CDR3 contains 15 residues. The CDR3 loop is CASSLTTGEVHEQYF. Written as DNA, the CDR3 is TGCGCCAGCAGCTTGACGACAGGGGAGGTCCACGAGCAGTACTTC.

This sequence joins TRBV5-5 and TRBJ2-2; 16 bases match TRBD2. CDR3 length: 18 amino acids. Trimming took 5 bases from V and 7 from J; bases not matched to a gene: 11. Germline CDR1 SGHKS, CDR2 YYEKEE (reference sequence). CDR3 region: CASRHPGTSGGAIGELFF. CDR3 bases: TGTGCCAGCAGGCACCCCGGGACTAGCGGGGGGGCCATCGGGGAGCTGTTTTTT.

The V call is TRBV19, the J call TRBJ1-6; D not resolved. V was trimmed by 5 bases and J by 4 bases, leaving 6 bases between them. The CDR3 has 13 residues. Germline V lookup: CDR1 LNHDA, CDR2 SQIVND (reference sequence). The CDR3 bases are TGTGCCAGTAGTTTCCAGTATAATTCACCCCTCCACTTT. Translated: CASSFQYNSPLHF.

The CDR3 sequence: CASSEDRFVYTF. The CDR3 DNA sequence: TGCGCCAGCAGTGAAGACAGGTTCGTCTACACCTTC. The chain recombines TRBV10-1 with TRBJ1-2, with D possibly matching TRBD1 (6 bases). Trimming cost V 3 bases and J 10 bases, with 12 bases left between them. This CDR3 region has 12 residues. Looked up from germline, CDR1 is WNHNN and CDR2 is SYGVQD (reference sequence).

The CDR3 nucleotides read TGCAGCGTGACGGGCCTACAGGGGGTGCTATCCTACGAGCAGTACTTC. Protein product: CSVTGLQGVLSYEQYF. The chain is built from TRBV29-1 and TRBJ2-7, with 8 bases lining up with TRBD1. The junction had 14 bases not matched to a gene; V was cut back by 6 bases and J by 1 base. CDR3 size: 16 residues. Germline V gives CDR1 SQVTM, CDR2 ANQGSEA.

CDR3 sequence (DNA): TGTGCCAGCAGAGAGAAGGTCAGGGGGGCCCAAGAGACCCAGTACTTC. This codes for CASREKVRGAQETQYF. V gene TRBV2 combines with J gene TRBJ2-5; possible D gene TRBD1, 7 bases. The CDR3 spans 16 residues. The germline V gene has CDR1 SNHLY and CDR2 FYNNEI. V gave up 6 bases and J gave up 1 base, with 18 bases separating them.

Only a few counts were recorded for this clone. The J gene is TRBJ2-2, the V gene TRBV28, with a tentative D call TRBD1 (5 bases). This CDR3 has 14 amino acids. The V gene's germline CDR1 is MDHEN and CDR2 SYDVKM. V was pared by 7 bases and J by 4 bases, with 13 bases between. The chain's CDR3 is CASKAKGATGELFF. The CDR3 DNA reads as TGTGCCAGCAAGGCGAAAGGGGCCACCGGGGAGCTGTTTTTT. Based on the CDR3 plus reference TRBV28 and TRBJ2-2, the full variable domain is DVKVTQSSRYLVKRTGEKVFLECVQDMDHENMFWYRQDPGLGLRLIYFSYDVKMKEKGDIPEGYSVSREKKERFSLILESASTNQTSMYLCASKAKGATGELFFGEGSRLTVL.

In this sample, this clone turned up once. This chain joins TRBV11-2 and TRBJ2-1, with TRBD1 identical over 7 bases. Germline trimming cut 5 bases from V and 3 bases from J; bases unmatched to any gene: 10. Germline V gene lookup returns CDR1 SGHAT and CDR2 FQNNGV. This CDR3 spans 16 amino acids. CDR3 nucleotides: TGTGCCAGCAGCCACCCGACAGGGTCCGGCTACAATGAGCAGTTCTTC. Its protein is CASSHPTGSGYNEQFF.

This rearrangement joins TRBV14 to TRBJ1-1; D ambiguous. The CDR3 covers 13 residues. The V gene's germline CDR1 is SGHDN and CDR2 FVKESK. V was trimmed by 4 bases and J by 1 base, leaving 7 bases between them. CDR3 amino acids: CASSPNRNTEAFF. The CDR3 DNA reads TGTGCCAGCAGCCCTAACAGGAACACTGAAGCTTTCTTT.

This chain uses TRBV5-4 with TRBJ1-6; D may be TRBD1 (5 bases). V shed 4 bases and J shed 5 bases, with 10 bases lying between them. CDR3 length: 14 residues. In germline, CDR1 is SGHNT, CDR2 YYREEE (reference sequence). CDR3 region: CASSMTVDNSPLHF. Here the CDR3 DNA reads TGTGCCAGCAGCATGACAGTAGATAATTCACCCCTCCACTTT.

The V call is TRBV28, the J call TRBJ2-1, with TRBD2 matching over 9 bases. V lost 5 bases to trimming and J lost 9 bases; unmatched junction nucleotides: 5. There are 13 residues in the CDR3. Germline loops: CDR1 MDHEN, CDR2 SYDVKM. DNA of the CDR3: TGTGCCAGCAGTAAAGGACTAGCGACTGAGCAGTTCTTC. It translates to CASSKGLATEQFF.

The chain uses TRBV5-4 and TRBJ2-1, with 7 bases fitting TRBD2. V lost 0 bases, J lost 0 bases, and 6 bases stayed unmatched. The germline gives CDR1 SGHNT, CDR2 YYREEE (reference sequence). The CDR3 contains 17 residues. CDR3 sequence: CASSLGGGSPSYNEQFF. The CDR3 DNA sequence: TGTGCCAGCAGCTTGGGGGGCGGGAGCCCCTCCTACAATGAGCAGTTCTTC.

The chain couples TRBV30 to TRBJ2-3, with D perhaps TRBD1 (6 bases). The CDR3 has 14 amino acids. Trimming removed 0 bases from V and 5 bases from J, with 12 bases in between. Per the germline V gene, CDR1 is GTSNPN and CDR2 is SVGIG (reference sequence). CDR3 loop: CAWSVKGGGDTQYF. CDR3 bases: TGTGCCTGGAGTGTAAAAGGGGGTGGAGATACGCAGTATTTT.

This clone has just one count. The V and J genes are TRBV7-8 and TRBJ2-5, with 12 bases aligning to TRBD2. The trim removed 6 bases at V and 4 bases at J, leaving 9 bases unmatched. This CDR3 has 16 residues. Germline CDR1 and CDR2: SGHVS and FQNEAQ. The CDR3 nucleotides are TGTGCCAGCAGGTGGACTAGCGGGGAGCCCCCAGAGACCCAGTACTTC. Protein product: CASRWTSGEPPETQYF.

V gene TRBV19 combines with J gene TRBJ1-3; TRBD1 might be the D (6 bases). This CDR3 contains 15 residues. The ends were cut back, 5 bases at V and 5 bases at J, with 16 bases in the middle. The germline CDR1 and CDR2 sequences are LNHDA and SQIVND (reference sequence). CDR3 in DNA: TGTGCCAGTAGTCGTCCCGGGACACAGAGAAACACCATATATTTT. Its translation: CASSRPGTQRNTIYF.

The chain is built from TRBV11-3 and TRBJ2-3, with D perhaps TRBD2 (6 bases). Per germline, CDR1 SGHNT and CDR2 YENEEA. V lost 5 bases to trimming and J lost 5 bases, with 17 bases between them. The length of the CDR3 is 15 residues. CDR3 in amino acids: CASSRPTGEIDTQYF. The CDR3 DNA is TGTGCCAGCAGCAGACCGACGGGGGAGATAGATACGCAGTATTTT.

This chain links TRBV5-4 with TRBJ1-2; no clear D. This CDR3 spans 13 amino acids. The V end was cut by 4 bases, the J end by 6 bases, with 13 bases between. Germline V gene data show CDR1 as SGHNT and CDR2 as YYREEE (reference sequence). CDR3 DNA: TGTGCCAGCAGCGTCACAGAAACCAATGGCTACACCTTC. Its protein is CASSVTETNGYTF.

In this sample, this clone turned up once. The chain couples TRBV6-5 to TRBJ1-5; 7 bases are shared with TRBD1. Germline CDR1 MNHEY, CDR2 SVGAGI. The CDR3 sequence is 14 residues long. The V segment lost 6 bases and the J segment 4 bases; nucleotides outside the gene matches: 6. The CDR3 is CASRSWDSNQPQHF. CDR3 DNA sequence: TGTGCCAGCAGGAGTTGGGACAGTAATCAGCCCCAGCATTTT.

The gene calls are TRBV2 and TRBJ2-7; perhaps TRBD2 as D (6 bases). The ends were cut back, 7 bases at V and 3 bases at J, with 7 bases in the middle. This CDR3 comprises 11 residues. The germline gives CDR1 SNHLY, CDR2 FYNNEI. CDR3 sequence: CASKGGYEQYF. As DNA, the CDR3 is TGTGCCAGCAAGGGAGGCTACGAGCAGTACTTC. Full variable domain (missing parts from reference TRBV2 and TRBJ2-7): EPEVTQTPSHQVTQMGQEVILRCVPISNHLYFYWYRQILGQKVEFLVSFYNNEISEKSEIFDDQFSVERPDGSNFTLKIRSTKLEDSAMYFCASKGGYEQYFGPGTRLTVT.

The CDR3 DNA reads TGTGCCAGCAGTTACCGTGGTGGGCCCCAAGAGACCCAGTACTTC. Amino acid sequence: CASSYRGGPQETQYF. The genes are TRBV6-5 and TRBJ2-5; unclear D gene. The V and J ends lost 2 bases and 1 base respectively, with 11 bases between them. CDR1 and CDR2 from the germline V gene are MNHEY and SVGAGI. The CDR3 sequence is 15 residues long.

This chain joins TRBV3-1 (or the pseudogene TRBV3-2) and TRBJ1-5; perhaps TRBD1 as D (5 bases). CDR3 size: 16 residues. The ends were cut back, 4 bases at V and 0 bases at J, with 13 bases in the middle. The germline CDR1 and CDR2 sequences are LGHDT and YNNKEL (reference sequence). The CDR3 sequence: CASSLGALDSNQPQHF. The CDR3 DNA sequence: TGTGCCAGCAGCCTAGGGGCACTCGATAGCAATCAGCCCCAGCATTTT.

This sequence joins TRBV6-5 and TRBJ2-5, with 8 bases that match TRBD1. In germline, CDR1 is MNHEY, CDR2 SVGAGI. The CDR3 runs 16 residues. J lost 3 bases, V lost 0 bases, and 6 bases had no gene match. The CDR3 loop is CASSYSNRGSEETQYF. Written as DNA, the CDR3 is TGTGCCAGCAGTTACTCGAACAGGGGGAGCGAAGAGACCCAGTACTTC.

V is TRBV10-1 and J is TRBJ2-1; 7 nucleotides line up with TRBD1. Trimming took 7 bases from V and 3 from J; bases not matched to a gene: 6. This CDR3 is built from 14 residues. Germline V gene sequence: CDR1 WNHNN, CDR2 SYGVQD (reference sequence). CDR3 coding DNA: TGCGCCAGCAACCGACAGGGCTTCTACAATGAGCAGTTCTTC. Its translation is CASNRQGFYNEQFF.

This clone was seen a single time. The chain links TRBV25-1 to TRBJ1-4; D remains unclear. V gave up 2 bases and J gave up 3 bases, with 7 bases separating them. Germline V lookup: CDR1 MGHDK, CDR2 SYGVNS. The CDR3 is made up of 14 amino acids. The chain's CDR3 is CASSETGSNEKLFF. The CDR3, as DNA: TGTGCCAGCAGTGAAACGGGATCTAATGAAAAACTGTTTTTT. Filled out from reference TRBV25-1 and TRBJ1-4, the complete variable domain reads EADIYQTPRYLVIGTGKKITLECSQTMGHDKMYWYQQDPGMELHLIHYSYGVNSTEKGDLSSESTVSRIRTEHFPLTLESARPSHTSQYLCASSETGSNEKLFFGSGTQLSVL.

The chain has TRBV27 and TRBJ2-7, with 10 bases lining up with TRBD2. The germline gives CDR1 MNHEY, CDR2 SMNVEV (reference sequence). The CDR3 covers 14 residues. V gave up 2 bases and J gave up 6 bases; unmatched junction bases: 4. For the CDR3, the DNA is TGTGCCAGCAGTTTAGAGCGGGGGGGCCGCGAGCAGTACTTC. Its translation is CASSLERGGREQYF.

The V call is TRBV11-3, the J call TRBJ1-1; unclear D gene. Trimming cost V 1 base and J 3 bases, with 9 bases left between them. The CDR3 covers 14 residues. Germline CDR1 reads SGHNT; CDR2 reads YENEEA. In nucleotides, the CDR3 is TGTGCCAGCAGCTTAGCCGGCGGGGACACTGAAGCTTTCTTT. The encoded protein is CASSLAGGDTEAFF.

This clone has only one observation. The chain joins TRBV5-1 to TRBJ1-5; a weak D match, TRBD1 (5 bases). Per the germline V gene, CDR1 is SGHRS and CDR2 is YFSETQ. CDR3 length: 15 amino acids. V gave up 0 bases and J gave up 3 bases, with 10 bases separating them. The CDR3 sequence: CASSLVAGPNQPQHF. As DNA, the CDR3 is TGCGCCAGCAGCTTGGTGGCGGGACCCAATCAGCCCCAGCATTTT.